This T cell receptor beta chain was captured in a study of cytomegalovirus exposure and HLA in healthy donors. At the level of the study: The 95 to 150 validation repertoires used the same platform as the 650 to 850 first-cohort repertoires, a later analysis reported.

The donors were part of the validation cohort, which consisted of more than 90 subjects and was separate from the first cohort of roughly 620 subjects. Study findings and constraints: In a later analysis, first-cohort TCR clusters were found to tend to co-occur in the approximately 120 validation repertoires.

Clones were read by immunoSEQ multiplex PCR, and TCRdb kept only the in-frame ones, dropping some. The sample gives more than 45,000 clones, roughly nine tenths of which show up once; about 2.2% is in the top ten. A note on this clone: The antigen remains undetermined.

Germline lookup yields CDR1 SQVTM and CDR2 ANQGSEA. CDR3 size: 13 residues. V gave up 8 bases and J gave up 2 bases; unmatched junction bases: 5. The sequenced sample was PBMCs. The sequence was obtained from a woman aged 30 to 39 in good health and CMV-seronegative. The V and J genes are TRBV29-1 and TRBJ1-4, with 7 bases that match TRBD1. CDR3 amino acids: CSTSTGTNEKLFF. CDR3 in DNA: TGCAGCACTTCGACAGGGACTAATGAAAAACTGTTTTTT.